This T cell receptor beta chain emerged from a study of blood T cell repertoires in COVID-19. Turning to the study itself: PBMCs, B-cell-depleted T cells, or T cells provided the cDNA or gDNA that made up the material.

With 5 bases clipped from V and 4 bases from J, the junction kept 7 bases outside the gene matches. This CDR3 has 14 residues. CDR1 and CDR2 (germline): LNHDA, SQIVND (reference sequence). TCRdb's table, derived via immunoSEQ multiplex PCR, lists solely in-frame clones and lacks some. The sample shows tens of thousands of clones, nearly 90% of them seen only once. Source material: peripheral blood. This chain links TRBV19 with TRBJ2-7, with 8 bases aligning to TRBD2. The TCR was taken from a man aged 60 to 75 with acute or convalescent COVID-19. CDR3 sequence (DNA): TGTGCCAGTAGTTCCGAGCGGGGGCCTTACGAGCAGTACTTC. This gives the protein CASSSERGPYEQYF.